These 4 T cell receptor beta chains were sequenced from one sample in a study of T cells in Graves' hyperthyroidism and ophthalmopathy. TCR beta CDR3 regions were amplified from RNA transcripts. Researchers ran a first-round RT-PCR on the TCR CDR3 using the HTBI primer set. TCRdb re-called the multiplex PCR reads through MiXCR, storing one row per CDR3 protein. The table shows fewer than 350,000 distinct CDR3 sequences, with roughly an eighth occurring only once. The specimen was blood. All receptors derive from a woman in her forties with Graves' hyperthyroidism.

This clonotype showed up many times. The chain employs TRBV2 and TRBJ1-3; D is ambiguous. CDR3 length: 13 amino acids. The ends were cut back, 3 bases at V and 14 bases at J, with 17 bases in the middle. In germline, CDR1 is SNHLY, CDR2 FYNNEI. The CDR3, as DNA: TGTGCCAGCAGTGACGAGACTCGGCCTCCGGTATATTTT. It encodes CASSDETRPPVYF.

This clonotype was picked up many times. The CDR3 here is CASSSQDRAYEQYF. For the CDR3, the DNA is TGTGCCAGCAGCTCCCAGGACAGGGCCTACGAGCAGTACTTC. The V call is TRBV7-9, the J call TRBJ2-7; TRBD1 agrees at 8 bases. The V gene's germline CDR1 is SEHNR and CDR2 FQNEAQ (reference sequence). This CDR3 spans 14 amino acids. Germline trimming cut 4 bases from V and 2 bases from J; bases unmatched to any gene: 4.

This chain joins TRBV7-2 and TRBJ1-2, with 9 positions matching TRBD1. The V segment lost 5 bases and the J segment 5 bases; nucleotides outside the gene matches: 9. CDR3 length: 15 amino acids. Germline CDR1 SGHTA, CDR2 FQGNSA. This CDR3 is CASSLSTGTGYGYTF. Here the CDR3 DNA reads TGTGCCAGCAGCCTATCAACCGGGACAGGGTATGGCTACACCTTC. The variable domain in full, with the rest retrieved from reference TRBV7-2 and TRBJ1-2, is GAGVSQSPSNKVTEKGKDVELRCDPISGHTALYWYRQSLGQGLEFLIYFQGNSAPDKSGLPSDRFSAERTGGSVSTLTIQRTQQEDSAVYLCASSLSTGTGYGYTFGSGTRLTVV.

This clonotype has ten or more counts. This chain joins TRBV5-8 and TRBJ2-3; TRBD2 matches at 10 bases. The germline gives CDR1 SGHTS, CDR2 YDEGEE. V was pared by 1 base and J by 5 bases, with 4 bases of the junction left unmatched. This CDR3 has 15 residues. Here the CDR3 reads CASSLWLAGEDTQYF. CDR3 DNA sequence: TGTGCCAGCAGCTTGTGGCTAGCGGGAGAAGATACGCAGTATTTT.